Sequencing of this TCR beta chain was carried out in a study of neoadjuvant anti-PD-1 for oral cavity cancer. Study as a whole: Patients without progression received a fourth nivolumab dose around day 43, then surgical resection on days 50-56.

Using immunoSEQ multiplex PCR, the repertoire was profiled, and TCRdb retains in-frame clones only, with some absent. Of more than 50,000 clones listed, 65% to 80% were seen once; the top ten hold 2.5% to 3%. The germline V gene has CDR1 SGHRS and CDR2 YFSETQ. This CDR3 region has 15 residues. Losses at the gene ends were 4 bases for V and 4 bases for J; bases not matched to a gene: 3. Patients were newly diagnosed with stage II-IVA oral cavity squamous cell carcinoma without prior systemic or radiation treatment. These oral cavity squamous cell carcinomas were HPV-negative and locally advanced. This chain joins TRBV5-1 and TRBJ2-3, with TRBD2 matching 13 bases. This sample comprised PBMCs, obtained before nivolumab (anti-PD-1) treatment. This clonotype originated in a person between 40 and 85 years old with oral cavity squamous cell carcinoma. The CDR3 DNA reads TGCGCCAGCAGCCGTACTAGCGGGGGGGCAGATACGCAGTATTTT. Translation gives CASSRTSGGADTQYF.